These 23 T cell receptor beta chains were all obtained from the same sample, sequenced in a study of T-cell reconstitution after alpha-beta-depleted transplantation in children (dated by TCRdb to 2015 to 2016). Interpreted using the paper, the treatment or condition label stands for: allogeneic hematopoietic cell transplantation with graft depleted of TCRalphabeta T cells and CD19 B cells. Libraries came from PCR. The sequencer was an Illumina HiSeq 2500. TCR library preparation used molecular barcoding, with unique molecular identifiers applied to normalize quantification of the TCRbeta repertoire. Through fastp at Q25 and MiXCR, TCRdb rebuilt clones from the public reads, retaining in-frame beta chains. Under each unique CDR3 protein, matching rows form one entry showing the most common genes and DNA. The sample has around 15,000 distinct CDR3 sequences on record, under 6.5% of them singletons. The top ten clonotypes cover approximately 6.9% of the sample.

The material sequenced was PBMCs, taken before TCRalphabeta/CD19-depleted stem cell transplant. These receptors all come from a boy between 10 and 17 years old with acute lymphoblastic leukemia, due to receive a stem cell transplant.

There are many counts of this clonotype. The V and J genes are TRBV5-5 and TRBJ1-1, with 8 bases aligning to TRBD1. CDR3 length: 16 amino acids. J was trimmed by 4 bases and V by 7 bases; bases with no gene match: 15. CDR1 is SGHKS, CDR2 YYEKEE, per germline (reference sequence). The CDR3, as DNA: TGTGCCAGCGCCCACCTCGGGACAGGCTGGAGCACTGAAGCTTTCTTT. The encoded protein is CASAHLGTGWSTEAFF.

This clonotype was seen many times. The rearrangement joins TRBV28 to TRBJ2-7; D not resolved. CDR1 and CDR2 (germline): MDHEN, SYDVKM. Trimming cost V 6 bases and J 4 bases, with 7 bases left between them. The CDR3 contains 11 residues. CDR3 amino acids: CASSRPYEQYF. For the CDR3, the DNA is TGTGCCAGCAGCCGACCATACGAGCAGTACTTC.

This clonotype was recorded at least ten times. This chain joins TRBV20-1 and TRBJ1-4, with 7 bases fitting TRBD1. The CDR3 totals 13 residues. In germline, CDR1 is DFQATT, CDR2 SNEGSKA (reference sequence). V lost 5 bases, J lost 13 bases, and 13 bases stayed unmatched. The CDR3 nucleotides read TGCAGTGCTGCACAGGGGTGGACTAGATCACTGTTTTTT. This gives the protein CSAAQGWTRSLFF.

This clonotype is medium-sized. The J gene is TRBJ2-2, the V gene TRBV7-7; 11 bases agree with TRBD1. After removal of 3 bases from V and 4 bases from J, the junction contained 1 base not matched to a gene. CDR3 length: 15 residues. From germline, CDR1 is SSHAT and CDR2 FNYEAQ (reference sequence). The CDR3 DNA is TGTGCCAGCAGCTTGGACAGGGGGCCCACCGGGGAGCTGTTTTTT. Protein product: CASSLDRGPTGELFF.

The table lists this clonotype with many counts. V is TRBV28 and J is TRBJ1-6, with D possibly TRBD1 on 5 matching bases. The CDR3 covers 14 residues. V lost 0 bases and J lost 7, with 7 bases in between. Germline V gene data show CDR1 as MDHEN and CDR2 as SYDVKM. Written as DNA, the CDR3 is TGTGCCAGCAGTTTATGGGACACGAATTCACCCCTCCACTTT. Translated, it gives CASSLWDTNSPLHF. The entire variable domain, with the rest obtained from reference TRBV28 and TRBJ1-6, is as follows: DVKVTQSSRYLVKRTGEKVFLECVQDMDHENMFWYRQDPGLGLRLIYFSYDVKMKEKGDIPEGYSVSREKKERFSLILESASTNQTSMYLCASSLWDTNSPLHFGNGTRLTVT.

This clonotype showed up many times. This rearrangement joins TRBV19 to TRBJ2-1; 8 bases match TRBD2. With 5 bases clipped from V and 6 bases from J, the junction kept 3 bases outside the gene matches. CDR3 length equals 13 residues. CDR1 and CDR2 from the germline V gene are LNHDA and SQIVND (reference sequence). The DNA for the CDR3 is TGTGCCAGTAGTGGCGGGAGGCGCAATGAGCAGTTCTTC. Its translation is CASSGGRRNEQFF.

By sample share, this clonotype is medium-sized. The chain couples TRBV5-1 to TRBJ2-7; 7 bases align to TRBD2. The V gene's germline CDR1 is SGHRS and CDR2 YFSETQ. This CDR3 comprises 14 residues. V was clipped by 0 bases and J by 4 bases; unmatched bases: 4. The CDR3 loop is CASSLASSGYEQYF. For the CDR3, the DNA is TGCGCCAGCAGCTTGGCTTCTAGCGGTTACGAGCAGTACTTC. The whole variable domain, filled in from reference TRBV5-1 and TRBJ2-7, reads KAGVTQTPRYLIKTRGQQVTLSCSPISGHRSVSWYQQTPGQGLQFLFEYFSETQRNKGNFPGRFSGRQFSNSRSEMNVSTLELGDSALYLCASSLASSGYEQYFGPGTRLTVT.

This clonotype was counted many times. The chain is built from TRBV15 and TRBJ2-4, with 8 bases fitting TRBD2. The J segment lost 7 bases and the V segment lost 0 bases, leaving 14 bases of the junction unmatched. CDR1 and CDR2 (germline): LNHNV, YYDKDF (reference sequence). This CDR3 has 18 residues. The CDR3 here is CATSRDLWTSSLVNIQYF. For the CDR3, the DNA is TGTGCCACCAGCAGAGATCTTTGGACTAGCAGCCTGGTGAACATTCAGTACTTC.

Ten or more counts support this clonotype. The gene calls are TRBV28 and TRBJ2-2; D perhaps matches TRBD1 (6 bases). The V end lost 10 bases, the J end lost 4 bases, and 19 bases lay between the germline ends. In germline, CDR1 is MDHEN, CDR2 SYDVKM. The CDR3 has 15 amino acids. CDR3 in DNA: TGTGCCACTAAGGGAGAGGGGGAGTCCACCGGGGAGCTGTTTTTT. Amino acid sequence: CATKGEGESTGELFF.

This clonotype was seen ten or more times. This chain uses TRBV4-3 with TRBJ1-2; D is uncertain. CDR3 size: 13 residues. V dropped 0 bases and J dropped 8 bases, with 10 bases sitting between them. Germline CDR1 is LGHNA and CDR2 is YSLEER. The CDR3 spells CASSQDKVGGYTF. For the CDR3, the DNA is TGCGCCAGCAGCCAAGATAAAGTCGGCGGCTACACCTTC.

Sample share makes this clonotype medium-sized. The V call is TRBV28, the J call TRBJ2-1, with 10 positions matching TRBD1. V shed 3 bases, J shed 7 bases, and the junction held 6 bases outside the gene matches. CDR3 length equals 15 residues. From germline, CDR1 is MDHEN and CDR2 SYDVKM. CDR3 nucleotide sequence: TGTGCCAGCAGTTTCGACAGGGGGCAAAGAAATGAGCAGTTCTTC. Protein product: CASSFDRGQRNEQFF.

This clonotype is medium-sized by share. The chain is built from TRBV7-2 and TRBJ2-7; D uncertain. The CDR3 contains 13 residues. Germline CDR1 reads SGHTA; CDR2 reads FQGNSA. The ends were cut back, 2 bases at V and 2 bases at J, with 7 bases in the middle. The CDR3 spells CASSLSPPYEQYF. In DNA form, the CDR3 reads TGTGCCAGCAGCTTAAGTCCACCCTACGAGCAGTACTTC.

The table lists this clonotype with many counts. The rearrangement joins TRBV28 to TRBJ2-1; TRBD2 matches 15 bases. CDR1 MDHEN and CDR2 SYDVKM come from the germline V gene. The CDR3 contains 20 residues. J was trimmed by 10 bases and V by 1 base; bases with no gene match: 17. The CDR3 coding sequence is TGTGCCAGCAGTTTATACCTTTTCGGGACTAGCGGGAGGACCGGGGGGGAGCAGTTCTTC. It encodes CASSLYLFGTSGRTGGEQFF.

This clonotype was detected many times. The chain has TRBV7-9 and TRBJ1-6, with a weak D call TRBD1 (6 bases). The CDR3 sequence is 12 residues long. V lost 5 bases and J 10 bases, leaving 9 bases between the germline ends. The germline gives CDR1 SEHNR, CDR2 FQNEAQ (reference sequence). The CDR3 is CASSPGQSPLHF. As DNA, the CDR3 is TGTGCCAGCAGCCCGGGACAATCACCCCTCCACTTT. Supplemented by reference TRBV7-9 and TRBJ1-6, the full variable domain reads DTGVSQNPRHKITKRGQNVTFRCDPISEHNRLYWYRQTLGQGPEFLTYFQNEAQLEKSRLLSDRFSAERPKGSFSTLEIQRTEQGDSAMYLCASSPGQSPLHFGNGTRLTVT.

Ten or more counts support this clonotype. This rearrangement joins TRBV11-2 to TRBJ1-1; possibly TRBD1 for D (5 bases). CDR1 is SGHAT, CDR2 FQNNGV, per germline. Trimming took off 4 bases at V and 5 bases at J, with 11 bases between the two ends. The CDR3 is 13 amino acids. The CDR3 is CASSSDWGTEAFF. The CDR3 DNA follows: TGTGCCAGCAGCTCAGATTGGGGGACTGAAGCTTTCTTT.

This clonotype was counted at least ten times. The rearrangement joins TRBV24-1 to TRBJ2-7; TRBD2 aligns across 7 bases. Unmatched junction bases numbered 6, after V lost 4 bases and J lost 4 bases. Germline V gene lookup returns CDR1 KGHDR and CDR2 SFDVKD. The CDR3 loop spans 14 amino acids. The CDR3 is CATSDPGGTYEQYF. In nucleotides, the CDR3 is TGTGCCACCAGTGACCCCGGGGGGACTTACGAGCAGTACTTC.

This clonotype has a count of ten or more. The gene calls are TRBV20-1 and TRBJ1-5; D ambiguous. Germline CDR1 DFQATT, CDR2 SNEGSKA (reference sequence). There are 14 residues in the CDR3. The V end was cut by 3 bases, the J end by 7 bases, with 16 bases between. CDR3 region: CSARERALRQPQHF. In nucleotides, the CDR3 is TGCAGTGCTAGGGAGCGGGCGTTGAGGCAGCCCCAGCATTTT.

This clonotype is medium-sized. The V call is TRBV14, the J call TRBJ2-1; 8 positions match TRBD2. Germline values: CDR1 SGHDN, CDR2 FVKESK. V dropped 5 bases and J dropped 2; count of bases not matched to a gene: 5. CDR3 length: 15 residues. The CDR3 is CASSWSGGPYNEQFF. CDR3 nucleotide sequence: TGTGCCAGCAGCTGGAGCGGGGGACCCTACAATGAGCAGTTCTTC.

This clonotype has ten or more counts. This chain uses TRBV28 with TRBJ1-5; no reliable D call. V lost 2 bases and J 4 bases, leaving 12 bases between the germline ends. This CDR3 contains 15 residues. Looked up from germline, CDR1 is MDHEN and CDR2 is SYDVKM. The CDR3 DNA is TGTGCCAGCAGTTTAACGGGCCCCGCGAATCAGCCCCAGCATTTT. It yields the protein CASSLTGPANQPQHF.

This clonotype was detected many times. V gene TRBV7-2 combines with J gene TRBJ2-1, with 10 bases lining up with TRBD2. After removal of 2 bases from V and 12 bases from J, the junction contained 13 bases not matched to a gene. This CDR3 is 16 amino acids long. CDR1 and CDR2 from the germline V gene are SGHTA and FQGNSA. CDR3 region: CASSLPSGRALGGQFF. The DNA of the CDR3 is TGTGCCAGCAGCTTACCAAGCGGGAGGGCCTTGGGGGGGCAGTTCTTC.

This clonotype has at least ten counts. J is TRBJ2-3 and V is TRBV28; 9 bases are a match to TRBD2. This CDR3 contains 15 residues. The J segment lost 3 bases and the V segment lost 3 bases, leaving 4 bases of the junction unmatched. CDR1 is MDHEN and CDR2 is SYDVKM in the germline V gene. This chain's CDR3 is CASSLASGATDTQYF. Written as DNA, the CDR3 is TGTGCCAGCAGTTTGGCTAGCGGGGCAACAGATACGCAGTATTTT.

This clonotype was observed many times. CDR3 amino acids: CASSYGAYDEKLFF. The CDR3 DNA follows: TGTGCCAGCAGTTATGGGGCCTATGATGAAAAACTGTTTTTT. The chain recombines TRBV28 with TRBJ1-4; TRBD1 is a possible D gene (5 bases). CDR3 length: 14 residues. Germline CDR1 is MDHEN and CDR2 is SYDVKM. V lost 4 bases and J lost 6, with 12 bases in between.

This clonotype has ten or more counts. V is TRBV6-5 and J is TRBJ1-2; TRBD1 aligns across 7 bases. Per the germline V gene, CDR1 is MNHEY and CDR2 is SVGAGI. This CDR3 is built from 16 residues. Trimming cost V 4 bases and J 0 bases; bases outside gene matches: 8. CDR3 residues: CASSSPGDSPNYGYTF. The DNA for the CDR3 is TGTGCCAGCAGTTCCCCTGGGGACAGCCCTAACTATGGCTACACCTTC.